The T cell receptor beta chain described here comes from a study of T-cell reconstitution after alpha-beta-depleted transplantation in children. General study results and limits: By about two months after transplant, alpha-beta T cells reportedly arose from several hundred graft clones that had expanded.

Preparing the TCRbeta library involved the use of unique molecular identifiers. One entry per CDR3 protein results from TCRdb running MiXCR on the PCR reads. The data contain 85,000 to 120,000 distinct CDR3 sequences, roughly 7.1% of them singletons. Germline CDR1 reads SEHNR; CDR2 reads FQNEAQ (reference sequence). Trimming removed 4 bases from V and 0 bases from J, with 13 bases in between. This CDR3 spans 15 amino acids. Concerning this clonotype itself: What it recognizes is unknown.

The sample in question was PBMCs, obtained before TCRalphabeta/CD19-depleted stem cell transplant. The chain links TRBV7-9 to TRBJ2-7, with D maybe TRBD2 (5 bases). The clonotype originates from a boy aged 2 to 10 with acute lymphoblastic leukemia, due to receive a stem cell transplant. The CDR3 coding sequence is TGTGCCAGCAGCTCGGAGGAAACCATCTCCTACGAGCAGTACTTC. Amino acid sequence: CASSSEETISYEQYF.